This T cell receptor beta chain comes out of a study of T cells in Graves' hyperthyroidism and ophthalmopathy. Overall study findings and caveats: Expanded thyroid clonotypes (above 0.001) were mostly also found in blood.

The germline gives CDR1 DFQATT, CDR2 SNEGSKA (reference sequence). Germline trimming cut 7 bases from V and 4 bases from J; bases unmatched to any gene: 12. The CDR3 spans 16 residues. Ten or more counts support this clonotype. Its specificity is unknown. Clinical symptoms, serum thyroxine and TRAb, thyroid ultrasound and orbital computed tomography together formed the diagnostic basis. RNA transcripts gave rise to amplified TCR beta CDR3 regions. First-round RT-PCR targeting the TCR CDR3 was performed with the HTBI primer set. TCRdb redid the calling of the multiplex PCR reads with MiXCR, one entry per CDR3 protein. Found here are 500,000 or so distinct CDR3 sequences, about 15% of them singletons; the top ten hold 25% to 30%.

Sequenced material: blood. The chain employs TRBV20-1 and TRBJ1-5; the match to TRBD1 covers 11 bases. The clonotype originates from a woman between 25 and 40 years old with Graves' ophthalmopathy. The CDR3, as DNA: TGCAGTGTTAAGAGACAGGGACAGGGGGAAAATCAGCCCCAGCATTTT. Translation: CSVKRQGQGENQPQHF.